Listed below are T cell receptor beta chains from one sample, sequenced in a study of blood T cell repertoires in COVID-19. Clones were read by immunoSEQ multiplex PCR, and TCRdb kept only the in-frame ones, dropping some. The data show 220,000 or so clones, around 84% seen once. The sample consisted of peripheral blood. Receptors were obtained from a woman aged 55-70 years who had recovered from COVID-19. CDR3s include the opening cysteine and the closing phenylalanine or tryptophan. Fields, in order: clone size, CDR3 length, J gene, V gene, D gene, CDR3 protein, CDR3 DNA. A D gene is named only where the DNA matches it firmly. Only some rows state a clone size, as once, few, many or a class for expanded clones.

size: once; length: 17; J: TRBJ1-2; V: TRBV27; D: TRBD1; CDR3: CASSFQLRQGINYGYTF; DNA: TGTGCCAGCAGTTTCCAACTTCGACAGGGGATTAACTATGGCTACACCTTC
size: -; length: 14; J: TRBJ1-1; V: TRBV19; D: TRBD1; CDR3: CASSSDRGGTEAFF; DNA: TGTGCCAGTAGTAGCGACAGGGGGGGTACTGAAGCTTTCTTT
size: -; length: 13; J: TRBJ1-1; V: TRBV11-2; D: -; CDR3: CASSLERVTEAFF; DNA: TGTGCCAGCAGCTTAGAGAGGGTTACTGAAGCTTTCTTT
size: -; length: 15; J: TRBJ1-2; V: TRBV3-1/TRBV3-2; D: -; CDR3: CASSQAWTANYGYTF; DNA: TGTGCCAGCAGCCAAGCCTGGACAGCTAACTATGGCTACACCTTC
size: -; length: 15; J: TRBJ2-7; V: TRBV6-1; D: TRBD2; CDR3: CASSDPSGGANEQYF; DNA: TGTGCCAGCAGTGACCCTAGCGGGGGGGCCAACGAGCAGTACTTC
size: -; length: 15; J: TRBJ2-1; V: TRBV4-3; D: -; CDR3: CASSQVNRRDNEQFF; DNA: TGCGCCAGCAGCCAAGTAAACCGCAGGGACAATGAGCAGTTCTTC
size: -; length: 14; J: TRBJ1-6; V: TRBV3-1/TRBV3-2; D: -; CDR3: CASSQGGGNSPLHF; DNA: TGTGCCAGCAGCCAAGGAGGAGGGAATTCACCCCTCCACTTT
size: -; length: 15; J: TRBJ2-5; V: TRBV3-1/TRBV3-2; D: TRBD1; CDR3: CASSQVVEGAETQYF; DNA: TGTGCCAGCAGCCAAGTTGTTGAGGGGGCAGAGACCCAGTACTTC
size: -; length: 11; J: TRBJ2-2; V: TRBV6-5; D: -; CDR3: CASRGLRELFF; DNA: TGTGCCAGCAGGGGGCTAAGGGAGCTGTTTTTT
size: -; length: 14; J: TRBJ2-7; V: TRBV30; D: -; CDR3: CAWSFGTSYHEQYF; DNA: TGTGCCTGGAGTTTTGGGACTTCTTACCACGAGCAGTACTTC
size: -; length: 13; J: TRBJ1-1; V: TRBV19; D: -; CDR3: CASSIDGATEAFF; DNA: TGTGCCAGTAGTATCGATGGGGCCACTGAAGCTTTCTTT
size: -; length: 15; J: TRBJ2-7; V: TRBV5-1; D: TRBD1; CDR3: CASSFNPGTAYEQYF; DNA: TGCGCCAGCAGCTTTAACCCCGGGACAGCCTACGAGCAGTACTTC
size: -; length: 12; J: TRBJ1-2; V: TRBV9; D: -; CDR3: CASSDRERGYTF; DNA: TGTGCCAGCAGCGACAGGGAACGTGGCTACACCTTC
size: -; length: 14; J: TRBJ2-1; V: TRBV30; D: TRBD2; CDR3: CAWMAAGGVDEQFF; DNA: TGTGCCTGGATGGCAGCGGGGGGCGTCGATGAGCAGTTCTTC
size: -; length: 14; J: TRBJ1-4; V: TRBV7-9; D: TRBD1; CDR3: CASSQGQGPEKLFF; DNA: TGTGCCAGCAGCCAAGGACAGGGCCCCGAAAAACTGTTTTTT
size: -; length: 14; J: TRBJ2-5; V: TRBV5-1; D: -; CDR3: CASSLGTAQETQYF; DNA: TGCGCCAGCAGCTTGGGGACAGCCCAAGAGACCCAGTACTTC
size: -; length: 16; J: TRBJ2-2; V: TRBV12-5; D: TRBD2; CDR3: CASGFLASGGTGELFF; DNA: TGTGCTAGTGGTTTCCTGGCTAGCGGGGGTACCGGGGAGCTGTTTTTT
size: once; length: 15; J: TRBJ1-1; V: TRBV5-1; D: -; CDR3: CASSMGTGWNTEAFF; DNA: TGCGCCAGCAGCATGGGTACGGGATGGAACACTGAAGCTTTCTTT
size: -; length: 13; J: TRBJ2-1; V: TRBV12-3/TRBV12-4; D: -; CDR3: CASSLAAVNEQFF; DNA: TGTGCCAGCAGTTTAGCGGCAGTCAATGAGCAGTTCTTC
size: -; length: 16; J: TRBJ1-3; V: TRBV9; D: -; CDR3: CASSVTPGSSGNTIYF; DNA: TGTGCCAGCAGCGTGACTCCCGGGAGCTCTGGAAACACCATATATTTT
size: once; length: 12; J: TRBJ1-2; V: TRBV18; D: -; CDR3: CASSPGREGYTF; DNA: TGTGCCAGCTCCCCGGGCAGGGAAGGCTACACCTTC
size: -; length: 13; J: TRBJ1-2; V: TRBV5-6; D: -; CDR3: CASSLEQLHGYTF; DNA: TGTGCCAGCAGCTTGGAACAGCTCCATGGCTACACCTTC